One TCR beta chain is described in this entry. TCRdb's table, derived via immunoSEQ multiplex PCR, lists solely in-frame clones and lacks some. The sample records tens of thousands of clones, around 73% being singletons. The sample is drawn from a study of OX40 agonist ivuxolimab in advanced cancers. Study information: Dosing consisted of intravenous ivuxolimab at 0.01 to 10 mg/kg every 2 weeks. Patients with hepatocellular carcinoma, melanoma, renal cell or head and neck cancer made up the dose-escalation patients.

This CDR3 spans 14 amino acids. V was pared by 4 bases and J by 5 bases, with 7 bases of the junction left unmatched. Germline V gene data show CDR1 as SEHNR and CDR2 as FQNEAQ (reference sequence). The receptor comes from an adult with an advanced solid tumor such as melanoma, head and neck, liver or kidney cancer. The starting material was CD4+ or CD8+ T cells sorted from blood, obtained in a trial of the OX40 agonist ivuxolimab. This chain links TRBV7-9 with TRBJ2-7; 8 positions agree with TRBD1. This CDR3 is CASSYDRGGDEQYF. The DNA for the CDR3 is TGTGCCAGCAGCTATGACAGGGGTGGGGACGAGCAGTACTTC.